Presented here are 3 T cell receptor beta chains from one specimen sequenced in a study of cytomegalovirus exposure and HLA in healthy donors. 13 Jbeta primers and 60 Vbeta primers were used for the PCR. Profiled with immunoSEQ multiplex PCR; TCRdb holds only in-frame clones, not every one. The data hold fewer than 130,000 clones, with 74% observed a single time. Sequencing was carried out using PBMCs. These receptors originate from a man in his fifties or sixties in good health and CMV-seropositive.

The CDR3 nucleotides read TGCGCCAGCAGCTGGCGCGGGGGTGAGAGCTCCTACGAGCAGTACTTC. Residues: CASSWRGGESSYEQYF. The chain links TRBV5-1 to TRBJ2-7; TRBD2 agrees at 7 bases. Trimming took 3 bases from V and 0 from J; bases not matched to a gene: 9. The CDR3 covers 16 residues. Germline V gene data show CDR1 as SGHRS and CDR2 as YFSETQ.

Points on this clone: A read error may account for a junction end that differs from germline. The CDR3 sequence is CASSLGSGANSPLHF. The CDR3 nucleotides read TGTGCCAGCAGCTTAGGATCAGGGGCTAATTCACCTCTCCACTTT. The rearrangement links TRBV7-9 to TRBJ1-6; tentatively, D is TRBD1 (6 bases). Germline values: CDR1 SEHNR, CDR2 FQNEAQ (reference sequence). The CDR3 length is 15 residues.

The chain uses TRBV5-8 and TRBJ1-6; D uncertain. This CDR3 has 15 amino acids. V was pared by 0 bases and J by 0 bases, with 4 bases between. CDR1 and CDR2 (germline): SGHTS, YDEGEE. CDR3: CASSLGSSYNSPLHF. DNA for the CDR3: TGTGCCAGCAGCTTGGGGAGCTCCTATAATTCACCCCTCCACTTT. Using reference TRBV5-8 and TRBJ1-6 for the parts outside the CDR3, the full variable domain is EAGVTQSPTHLIKTRGQQATLRCSPISGHTSVYWYQQALGLGLQFLLWYDEGEERNRGNFPPRFSGRQFPNYSSELNVNALELEDSALYLCASSLGSSYNSPLHFGNGTRLTVT.